The rows below give T cell receptor beta chains drawn from one sample of a study of T cells in Graves' hyperthyroidism and ophthalmopathy. TCRdb ran MiXCR on the multiplex PCR reads and lists one entry per CDR3 protein. The sample shows 500,000 to 550,000 distinct CDR3 sequences, just under 20% of them seen only once. The sample was blood. Receptor source: a man between 35 and 55 years old with Graves' ophthalmopathy. The CDR3 runs from the conserved cysteine through the conserved F or W. Each record gives: D gene, CDR3 length, V gene, CDR3 protein. D genes are given only for firm matches.

NA 15 TRBV11-1 CASSHSTGSSDTQYF
TRBD2 15 TRBV29-1 CSVEKGRSGRGEQYF
NA 14 TRBV19 CASSMARDNYGYTF
NA 12 TRBV30 CAFGQRIYEQYF
NA 15 TRBV19 CASSPSSTGNTEAFF
NA 14 TRBV2 CASRTDSNTGELFF
TRBD1 18 TRBV3-1 CASSQTGTGVYSNQPQHF
NA 17 TRBV5-6 CASSGLPLGGGTYEQYF
NA 15 TRBV18 CASSSGPIHNSPLHF
NA 15 TRBV6-2/TRBV6-3 CASRPTPGRGYEQYF
TRBD2 13 TRBV7-2 CASYSGYTGELFF
TRBD2 16 TRBV20-1 CSAKAPTSGNYNEQFF
NA 14 TRBV7-2 CASSPGRGKETQYF
TRBD1 12 TRBV29-1 CSVGGGGYGYTF
NA 11 TRBV29-1 CSAHGGQREYF
TRBD1 12 TRBV2 CASMTGDWEAFF
TRBD1 16 TRBV19 CASSVHQGQGRQPQHF
NA 12 TRBV12-3/TRBV12-4 CASSRISGELFF
TRBD2 17 TRBV9 CASSVRPAGGQYNKQFF
NA 15 TRBV7-9 CASSQAEPGVGEQYF
TRBD1 15 TRBV9 CASNPLDRGNTEAFF
TRBD2 13 TRBV2 CASRTGTTLQVHF
NA 14 TRBV28 CASSLQGFNQPQHF
TRBD1 16 TRBV19 CASSSPGGLDTGELFF
NA 17 TRBV6-2/TRBV6-3 CASSYAAGWVRTAEAFF